A single T cell receptor (beta chain) is shown here with its context. The treatment is: oral pan-JAK inhibitor, 5-10 mg twice daily. V gave up 3 bases and J gave up 2 bases, with 6 bases separating them. The CDR3 contains 12 residues. The germline V gene has CDR1 GTSNPN and CDR2 SVGIG (reference sequence). cDNA serving as the sequencing template came from extracted, reverse transcribed RNA. Some clones are missing from TCRdb's copy, which holds only in-frame ones; the method was immunoSEQ multiplex PCR. The data show 200,000 to 250,000 clones, with 35% to 40% seen just once and almost 0.5% held by the top ten. This sample was included in a study of CD8+ T cells in alopecia areata.

The sequenced sample was CD4+ T cells sorted from blood, obtained between weeks 30 and 35, from a patient treated with tofacitinib. The chain uses TRBV30 and TRBJ2-3, with no clear D. This clonotype was sampled from a human donor with alopecia areata. The CDR3 nucleotides read TGTGCCTGGAGGGTCACCACAGATACGCAGTATTTT. It codes for CAWRVTTDTQYF.